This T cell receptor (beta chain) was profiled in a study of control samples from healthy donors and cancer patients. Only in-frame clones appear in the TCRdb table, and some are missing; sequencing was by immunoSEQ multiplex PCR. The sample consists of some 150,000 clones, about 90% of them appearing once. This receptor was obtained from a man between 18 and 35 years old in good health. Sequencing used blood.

This CDR3 is CASSLDSTDTQYF. The CDR3 DNA follows: TGCGCCAGCAGCTTGGATAGCACAGATACGCAGTATTTT. This rearrangement joins TRBV5-1 to TRBJ2-3; D call uncertain. The germline V and J ends were trimmed by 0 bases and 0 bases, with 2 bases remaining between them. This CDR3 region has 13 residues. From germline, CDR1 is SGHRS and CDR2 YFSETQ.